The 5 T cell receptor beta chains given below trace back to one sample, sequenced in a study of T cells in Graves' hyperthyroidism and ophthalmopathy. TCR beta CDR3 regions were amplified from RNA transcripts. The HTBI primer set drove a first-round RT-PCR of the TCR CDR3. TCRdb reanalysed the multiplex PCR reads using MiXCR and keeps one entry per CDR3 protein. This table holds 200,000 to 250,000 distinct CDR3 sequences, more than 15% found once. Source material: blood. These receptors were collected from a man aged 45-65 years with Graves' hyperthyroidism.

This clonotype was seen ten or more times. CDR3 DNA sequence: TGTGCCAGCAGCTTATGGGGGGAAAGCTCCTACAATGAGCAGTTCTTC. Amino acid sequence: CASSLWGESSYNEQFF. The J gene is TRBJ2-1, the V gene TRBV7-9; TRBD2 is a possible D gene (6 bases). Trimming left V 2 bases short and J 0 bases short, with 11 bases between. The CDR3 has 16 amino acids. Looked up from germline, CDR1 is SEHNR and CDR2 is FQNEAQ (reference sequence).

The rearrangement links TRBV30 to TRBJ2-5, with 10 bases aligning to TRBD2. CDR1 and CDR2 (germline): GTSNPN, SVGIG (reference sequence). This CDR3 has 15 amino acids. V gave up 2 bases and J gave up 5 bases; unmatched junction bases: 8. CDR3 protein: CAWSLSLAGAETQYF. The CDR3 coding sequence is TGTGCCTGGAGTCTATCCCTAGCGGGAGCGGAGACCCAGTACTTC.

This clonotype has just a few counts. This rearrangement joins TRBV5-1 to TRBJ2-3, with 7 bases lining up with TRBD2. The CDR3 loop spans 16 amino acids. The V gene end was trimmed by 3 bases and the J gene end by 5 bases; junction bases not matched to a gene: 12. Looked up from germline, CDR1 is SGHRS and CDR2 is YFSETQ. CDR3 sequence reads: CASSSKREGGGDTQYF. CDR3 DNA sequence: TGCGCCAGCAGCTCGAAGCGGGAAGGAGGTGGAGATACGCAGTATTTT.

This clonotype was detected ten times or more. At one of its ends the junction is not consistent with the germline gene, which may arise from a read error. The V gene is TRBV7-9, the J gene TRBJ2-5; 11 bases fit TRBD1. CDR1 SEHNR and CDR2 FQNEAQ come from the germline V gene (reference sequence). This CDR3 is 15 amino acids long. The DNA for the CDR3 is TGCGCCAGCAGCTTGGGGACAGGGGGAGGAGAGACCCAGTACTTC. Translation gives CASSLGTGGGETQYF.

V usage is TRBV7-3 and J usage is TRBJ2-5; 9 bases are shared with TRBD2. The V gene end was trimmed by 5 bases and the J gene end by 5 bases; junction bases not matched to a gene: 12. CDR1 and CDR2 from the germline V gene are SGHTA and FQGTGA. The CDR3 runs 16 residues. CDR3 loop: CASSPSLAGGFETQYF. For the CDR3, the DNA is TGTGCCAGCAGCCCGTCTTTGGCGGGAGGGTTTGAGACCCAGTACTTC.